This TCR beta chain emerged from a study of cytotoxic CD8 clonotypes in ibrutinib-treated CLL. On the study more broadly: With a range of 6 to 36, the median treatment time before response samples were taken was 12 to 13 months.

The germline V gene encodes CDR1 MDHEN and CDR2 SYDVKM. The CDR3 runs 17 residues. Losses at the gene ends were 6 bases for V and 0 bases for J; bases not matched to a gene: 7. Sequenced by immunoSEQ multiplex PCR; TCRdb stores in-frame clones only, minus some. The profile shows some 200,000 clones, 70% of them singletons. This receptor was obtained from a human donor with chronic lymphocytic leukemia. This chain connects TRBV28 to TRBJ2-7, with 14 positions matching TRBD2. Sequencing was performed on PBMCs, taken after 12 months of ibrutinib treatment. CDR3 region: CASRGTSGSGSSYEQYF. CDR3 DNA: TGTGCCAGCAGAGGGACTAGCGGGAGCGGAAGCTCCTACGAGCAGTACTTC.